A single sample gave rise to the 18 T cell receptor beta chains below, sequenced in a study of T-cell reconstitution after alpha-beta-depleted transplantation in children. As it was prepared, the TCRbeta library received unique molecular identifiers. TCRdb re-called the PCR reads with MiXCR, one entry per CDR3 protein. Of nearly 550,000 distinct CDR3 sequences in the sample, approximately 20% are singletons; the top ten hold more than 2.5%. The starting material was PBMCs from the stem cell graft donor, obtained from the stem cell graft. The receptors originated from a human donor who donated a stem cell graft to a child with acute lymphoblastic leukemia.

This clonotype occurred a few times. The V gene is TRBV12-3 or TRBV12-4, the J gene TRBJ1-1; no firm D call. The CDR3 sequence is 12 residues long. Trimming removed 6 bases at V and 1 base at J, with 6 bases between. The CDR3 DNA follows: TGTGCCAGCAGCGATCAGAACACTGAAGCTTTCTTT. Translated: CASSDQNTEAFF.

In its sample, this clonotype was seen a few times. This chain links TRBV9 with TRBJ1-2; D is unclear. V was cut by 0 bases and J by 0 bases, with 18 bases left in between. Germline loops: CDR1 SGDLS, CDR2 YYNGEE. The CDR3 is 18 amino acids. The CDR3 loop is CASSVDPSLTGSNYGYTF. The CDR3, as DNA: TGTGCCAGCAGCGTAGATCCATCCCTGACTGGGTCTAACTATGGCTACACCTTC.

This clonotype was recorded a few times. V and J are TRBV12-3 or TRBV12-4 and TRBJ2-1; 12 nucleotides agree with TRBD2. The CDR3 contains 16 residues. The V gene end was trimmed by 4 bases and the J gene end by 6 bases; junction bases not matched to a gene: 7. CDR3 DNA: TGTGCCAGCAGTTCGAGACTAGCGGGAGAGTTCAATGAGCAGTTCTTC. Encoded protein: CASSSRLAGEFNEQFF.

This chain joins TRBV12-3 or TRBV12-4 and TRBJ2-3; TRBD2 aligns across 15 bases. J lost 4 bases, V lost 10 bases, and 15 bases had no gene match. This CDR3 has 18 amino acids. The chain's CDR3 is CAICSRTSGRASSDTQYF. The CDR3 bases are TGTGCCATCTGTTCACGGACTAGCGGGAGGGCAAGTTCAGATACGCAGTATTTT.

In this sample, this clonotype turned up a few times. V is TRBV7-9 and J is TRBJ1-5, with D maybe TRBD1 (5 bases). CDR1 and CDR2 from the germline V gene are SEHNR and FQNEAQ (reference sequence). Trimming left V 5 bases short and J 9 bases short, with 17 bases between. There are 14 residues in the CDR3. In DNA form, the CDR3 reads TGTGCCAGCAGCGCGGGGGAGGGGACCAGGCCCCAGCATTTT. Translation gives CASSAGEGTRPQHF.

This clonotype came up a few times. The rearrangement links TRBV18 to TRBJ2-7; D gene uncertain. This CDR3 has 14 residues. Germline lookup yields CDR1 KGHSH and CDR2 LQKENI. V shed 3 bases and J shed 5 bases, with 14 bases lying between them. CDR3 sequence reads: CASSPTSSYDEQYF. The DNA of the CDR3 is TGTGCCAGCTCACCCACGTCTTCTTACGACGAGCAGTACTTC. Full variable domain (outside the CDR3, taken from reference TRBV18 and TRBJ2-7): NAGVMQNPRHLVRRRGQEARLRCSPMKGHSHVYWYRQLPEEGLKFMVYLQKENIIDESGMPKERFSAEFPKEGPSILRIQQVVRGDSAAYFCASSPTSSYDEQYFGPGTRLTVT.

The chain joins TRBV7-9 to TRBJ2-1; D uncertain. This CDR3 is built from 14 residues. V dropped 10 bases and J dropped 0 bases, with 13 bases sitting between them. CDR1 and CDR2 from the germline V gene are SEHNR and FQNEAQ (reference sequence). The CDR3 DNA reads as TGTGCCACTAGGGCCGGCGGCTCCTACAATGAGCAGTTCTTC. This codes for CATRAGGSYNEQFF.

This clonotype was counted ten times or more. The chain joins TRBV9 to TRBJ2-1; D is unresolved. V was clipped by 3 bases and J by 6 bases, with 13 bases between them. The length of the CDR3 is 14 residues. Germline-derived CDR1 and CDR2 are SGDLS and YYNGEE. CDR3 in amino acids: CASSGTGVGNEQFF. For the CDR3, the DNA is TGTGCCAGCAGCGGCACGGGTGTCGGCAATGAGCAGTTCTTC.

The chain employs TRBV29-1 and TRBJ2-1, with TRBD2 matching 7 bases. This CDR3 region has 14 residues. J gave up 5 bases and V 3 bases, and 7 bases lay outside the gene matches. CDR1 SQVTM and CDR2 ANQGSEA come from the germline V gene. The CDR3 nucleotides are TGCAGCGTTGACTCGCTAGCGGCGGACAATGAGCAGTTCTTC. The encoded protein is CSVDSLAADNEQFF.

The chain carries TRBV5-1 and TRBJ1-1, with a possible D match to TRBD1 (6 bases). This CDR3 comprises 14 residues. Trimming pared 0 bases from V and 5 bases from J, leaving 11 bases between. Germline CDR1 and CDR2: SGHRS and YFSETQ. The CDR3: CASSLGDMGTEAFF. The CDR3 region has the DNA TGCGCCAGCAGCTTGGGGGACATGGGGACTGAAGCTTTCTTT.

CDR3 bases: TGTGCCAGCAGTTTAATCAGGATGGACTCCTACAATGAGCAGTTCTTC. Its translation: CASSLIRMDSYNEQFF. V gene TRBV12-3 or TRBV12-4 combines with J gene TRBJ2-1; unclear D gene. The V end was cut by 2 bases, the J end by 0 bases, with 11 bases between. The CDR3 totals 16 residues.

The CDR3 DNA is TGCGCCAGCAGCTTAAACTGGGGGGGCTACGAGCAGTACTTC. This gives the protein CASSLNWGGYEQYF. V usage is TRBV5-1 and J usage is TRBJ2-7, with TRBD2 identical over 7 bases. V shed 2 bases and J 3 bases; nucleotides not matched to a gene: 5. There are 14 residues in the CDR3. Germline V CDR1 and CDR2: SGHRS, YFSETQ.

This clonotype appeared once. The V gene is TRBV5-1, the J gene TRBJ2-2, with 9 bases identical to TRBD2. The CDR3 extends over 18 amino acids. After removal of 0 bases from V and 2 bases from J, the junction contained 8 bases not matched to a gene. Germline CDR1 SGHRS, CDR2 YFSETQ. CDR3 DNA: TGCGCCAGCAGCTTGGAGGCGGGAGGGCCGTTTAACACCGGGGAGCTGTTTTTT. Its translation is CASSLEAGGPFNTGELFF.

J is TRBJ1-2 and V is TRBV12-3 or TRBV12-4; 11 positions match TRBD1. Unmatched junction bases numbered 10, after V lost 5 bases and J lost 5 bases. The CDR3 consists of 16 residues. The CDR3 region is CASSLGQGAVGYGYTF. DNA for the CDR3: TGTGCCAGCAGTCTCGGACAGGGGGCTGTCGGGTATGGCTACACCTTC.

The chain is built from TRBV9 and TRBJ2-2, with TRBD1 matching 7 bases. The CDR3 totals 15 residues. V gave up 2 bases and J gave up 0 bases; unmatched junction bases: 1. In germline, CDR1 is SGDLS, CDR2 YYNGEE. The CDR3 loop reads CASSVGQTNTGELFF. The CDR3 nucleotides read TGTGCCAGCAGCGTGGGACAGACGAACACCGGGGAGCTGTTTTTT.

A few counts support this clonotype. As DNA, the CDR3 is TGTGCCACCAGTGATTGGACAGGGAGGTGCACTGAAGCTTTCTTT. This encodes CATSDWTGRCTEAFF. The rearrangement joins TRBV24-1 to TRBJ1-1, with 8 bases that match TRBD1. The CDR3 is 15 amino acids. Trimming removed 2 bases from V and 4 bases from J; junction bases left unmatched: 5. Looked up from germline, CDR1 is KGHDR and CDR2 is SFDVKD.

This clonotype has just a few counts. This rearrangement joins TRBV20-1 to TRBJ1-1, with D maybe TRBD1 (6 bases). The CDR3 has 15 residues. V shed 0 bases and J shed 2 bases, with 13 bases lying between them. The germline V gene encodes CDR1 DFQATT and CDR2 SNEGSKA (reference sequence). CDR3: CSARDDGGPNTEAFF. The CDR3 coding sequence is TGCAGTGCTAGAGATGACGGGGGGCCAAACACTGAAGCTTTCTTT.

The chain recombines TRBV30 with TRBJ2-7, with a possible D match to TRBD2 (5 bases). The germline gives CDR1 GTSNPN, CDR2 SVGIG (reference sequence). The CDR3 runs to 14 residues. V was cut by 0 bases and J by 0 bases, with 9 bases left in between. As DNA, the CDR3 is TGTGCCTGGAGTGTCGGGATATACTCCTACGAGCAGTACTTC. Its translation: CAWSVGIYSYEQYF.